Listed here are 8 T cell receptor beta chains from one sample, sequenced in a study of naive and memory T cell subsets. Study-level findings and limits: Possibly reflecting memory cells re-expressing CD45RA, a few larger clonotypes occurred in naive repertoires, especially CD8.

Their specific antigens are unknown. Both TRBC1 and TRBC2 were covered by a beta constant-region primer of two equimolar oligonucleotides. Nested alpha and beta constant-region primers with the SP2 primer drove four PCR rounds on ligated cDNA. TCRdb fed the UMI-ligation and nested PCR reads into MiXCR, producing one record per CDR3 protein. The repertoire holds 120,000 to 150,000 distinct CDR3 sequences, roughly a fifth seen once, with around 0.63% in the top ten. Sequencing was carried out using naive CD8+ T cells from blood. These receptors were collected from a human donor in good health.

The genes are TRBV27 and TRBJ2-1; TRBD2 matches at 11 bases. From germline, CDR1 is MNHEY and CDR2 SMNVEV (reference sequence). The junction had 11 bases not matched to a gene; V was cut back by 10 bases and J by 9 bases. This CDR3 is built from 14 residues. CDR3 nucleotides: TGTGCCACCGGGGGGCTAGCGGGAGGACTTGAGCAGTTCTTC. Its protein is CATGGLAGGLEQFF.

This clonotype showed up just a few times. V usage is TRBV7-3 and J usage is TRBJ2-1; 12 bases map to TRBD2. V lost 5 bases and J lost 5; bases outside the gene matches: 10. This CDR3 has 17 residues. Germline V gene data show CDR1 as SGHTA and CDR2 as FQGTGA. CDR3: CASSPRLAGVQDNEQFF. The CDR3 DNA follows: TGTGCCAGCAGCCCCCGACTAGCGGGAGTACAAGACAATGAGCAGTTCTTC.

This clonotype has only a few counts. The DNA for the CDR3 is TGCAGCGCGGCGGGGCGGGAGGGCTCCTACGAGCAGTACTTC. Protein sequence: CSAAGREGSYEQYF. The V and J genes are TRBV20-1 and TRBJ2-7, with TRBD2 matching over 9 bases. The germline gives CDR1 DFQATT, CDR2 SNEGSKA (reference sequence). CDR3 length equals 14 residues.

This clonotype was found many times. The chain employs TRBV29-1 and TRBJ2-3; D perhaps matches TRBD1 (6 bases). This CDR3 contains 13 residues. Germline V gene lookup returns CDR1 SQVTM and CDR2 ANQGSEA. Trimming took off 6 bases at V and 0 bases at J, with 10 bases between the two ends. CDR3 bases: TGCAGCGTGGCGGACAGAAGCACAGATACGCAGTATTTT. Protein product: CSVADRSTDTQYF.

This clonotype was detected a few times. The rearrangement joins TRBV20-1 to TRBJ2-7; D unresolved. The CDR3 has 13 amino acids. Trimming shortened V by 1 base and J by 5 bases, and 12 bases separated the two germline ends. Per germline, CDR1 DFQATT and CDR2 SNEGSKA (reference sequence). The CDR3 sequence: CSARVRDFDEQYF. CDR3 DNA sequence: TGCAGTGCTAGAGTTAGAGACTTCGACGAGCAGTACTTC.

V is TRBV20-1 and J is TRBJ2-2; 7 nucleotides match TRBD2. The CDR3 extends over 18 amino acids. Per germline, CDR1 DFQATT and CDR2 SNEGSKA (reference sequence). The DNA of the CDR3 is TGCAGCACAAACTCTCCAGCGGAGAAGGGGAGGGTAACCGGGGAGCTGTTTTTT. Translation gives CSTNSPAEKGRVTGELFF.

CDR3 loop: CSAASLVSNTGELFF. For the CDR3, the DNA is TGCAGCGCAGCAAGTCTCGTCTCGAACACCGGGGAGCTGTTTTTT. The chain combines TRBV29-1 with TRBJ2-2, with D unresolved. CDR1 and CDR2 (germline): SQVTM, ANQGSEA. The CDR3 consists of 15 residues. Between the trimmed V and J ends, which lost 7 bases and 0 bases, there was a span of 15 bases.

The gene calls are TRBV12-3 or TRBV12-4 and TRBJ2-7, with TRBD1 as a possible D gene (6 bases). There are 13 residues in the CDR3. V was clipped by 5 bases and J by 3 bases, with 11 bases between them. CDR3 protein: CASSPGHDYEQYF. In DNA, the CDR3 is TGTGCCAGCAGTCCGGGACACGACTACGAGCAGTACTTC.